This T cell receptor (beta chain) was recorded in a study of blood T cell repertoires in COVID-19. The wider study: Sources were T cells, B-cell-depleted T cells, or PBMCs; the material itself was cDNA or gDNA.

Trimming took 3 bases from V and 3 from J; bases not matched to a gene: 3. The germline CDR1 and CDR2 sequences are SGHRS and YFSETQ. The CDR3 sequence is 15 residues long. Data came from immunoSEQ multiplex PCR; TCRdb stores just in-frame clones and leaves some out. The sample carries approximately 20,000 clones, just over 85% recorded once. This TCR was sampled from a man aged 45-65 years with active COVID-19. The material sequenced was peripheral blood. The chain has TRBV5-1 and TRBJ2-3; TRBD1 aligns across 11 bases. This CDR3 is CASSSGTGGTDTQYF. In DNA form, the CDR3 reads TGCGCCAGCAGCTCCGGGACAGGGGGGACAGATACGCAGTATTTT.